One sample yielded the 28 T cell receptor beta chains listed below, sequenced in a study of cytotoxic CD8 clonotypes in ibrutinib-treated CLL. Assay used: immunoSEQ multiplex PCR; TCRdb lists only in-frame clones, some missing. The sample shows about 130,000 clones, 80% to 90% of them seen only once. The material was PBMCs, obtained after 24 months of ibrutinib treatment. All receptors come from a human donor with chronic lymphocytic leukemia.

This chain connects TRBV21-1 to TRBJ1-3. TRBV21-1 is classified as a pseudogene. The CDR3 spans 16 residues. CDR3 DNA sequence: TGTGCCAGCATAAAGCGGGGACAGTACTCTGGAAACACCATATATTTT. Its protein product is CASIKRGQYSGNTIYF.

The V call is TRBV27, the J call TRBJ2-5; TRBD1 agrees at 8 bases. CDR3 length equals 13 residues. From germline, CDR1 is MNHEY and CDR2 SMNVEV (reference sequence). J lost 7 bases, V lost 5 bases, and 6 bases had no gene match. CDR3 residues: CASSEDRDRTQYF. The DNA for the CDR3 is TGTGCCAGCAGTGAGGACAGGGACAGGACCCAGTACTTC.

This chain joins TRBV2 and TRBJ1-5; 9 bases fit TRBD1. V was pared by 5 bases and J by 5 bases, with 10 bases of the junction left unmatched. The germline V gene encodes CDR1 SNHLY and CDR2 FYNNEI. CDR3 length: 16 amino acids. This CDR3 is CASSPGQGLGYQPQHF. In nucleotides, the CDR3 is TGTGCCAGCAGTCCAGGACAGGGGTTGGGGTATCAGCCCCAGCATTTT.

The V gene is TRBV19, the J gene TRBJ1-3; tentative D call: TRBD1 (6 bases). Germline V gene data show CDR1 as LNHDA and CDR2 as SQIVND (reference sequence). Trimming took 6 bases from V and 0 from J, leaving 9 bases between them. The CDR3 spans 14 residues. CDR3 sequence: CASSRQVSGNTIYF. The CDR3 DNA sequence: TGTGCCAGTAGCCGACAGGTCTCTGGAAACACCATATATTTT.

This sequence joins TRBV5-8 and TRBJ1-5, with D possibly TRBD1 on 5 matching bases. Germline values: CDR1 SGHTS, CDR2 YDEGEE. The V end lost 1 base, the J end lost 1 base, and 18 bases lay between the germline ends. The CDR3 length is 18 residues. CDR3: CASSLSGIGMPSNQPQHF. The CDR3 DNA is TGTGCCAGCAGCTTGTCAGGGATTGGCATGCCAAGCAATCAGCCCCAGCATTTT.

The chain uses TRBV13 and TRBJ2-7; unclear D gene. This CDR3 has 13 amino acids. Germline V lookup: CDR1 PRHDT, CDR2 FYEKMQ (reference sequence). V gave up 1 base and J gave up 4 bases, with 8 bases separating them. CDR3 DNA sequence: TGTGCCAGCAGCTTAGATGTGGATTACGAGCAGTACTTC. Translating gives CASSLDVDYEQYF.

The chain recombines TRBV6-5 with TRBJ1-6; the D is unclear. The CDR3 loop spans 15 amino acids. V was pared by 7 bases and J by 9 bases, with 19 bases between. The germline V gene has CDR1 MNHEY and CDR2 SVGAGI. The CDR3 nucleotides are TGTGCCAGCACCTACCGGACCGTCAAAGGTTCACCCCTCCACTTT. It is translated as CASTYRTVKGSPLHF.

The chain combines TRBV19 with TRBJ1-2; a possible D gene is TRBD1 (6 bases). The CDR3 runs to 15 residues. Deletions cut 3 bases from V and 4 bases from J, with 15 bases between. The germline gives CDR1 LNHDA, CDR2 SQIVND (reference sequence). The CDR3 sequence: CASSISGASPYGYTF. CDR3 DNA: TGTGCCAGTAGTATCTCAGGGGCTTCTCCCTATGGCTACACCTTC.

The chain joins TRBV4-1 to TRBJ1-6; TRBD1 matches at 8 bases. Germline V gene lookup returns CDR1 MGHRA and CDR2 YSYEKL. The CDR3 sequence is 16 residues long. The trim removed 0 bases at V and 9 bases at J, leaving 7 bases unmatched. CDR3: CASSQDGAGGASPLHF. As DNA, the CDR3 is TGCGCCAGCAGCCAAGATGGGGCAGGGGGCGCTTCACCCCTCCACTTT.

J is TRBJ1-6 and V is TRBV7-3, with 7 bases aligning to TRBD1. CDR3 length equals 13 residues. Per the germline V gene, CDR1 is SGHTA and CDR2 is FQGTGA. V lost 5 bases, J lost 10 bases, and 5 bases stayed unmatched. The CDR3 DNA follows: TGTGCCAGCAGCCTAGACAGGGACTCACCCCTCCACTTT. As protein: CASSLDRDSPLHF.

The count of this clone is one. The V and J genes are TRBV19 and TRBJ2-7; a possible D gene is TRBD2 (5 bases). The V end was cut by 4 bases, the J end by 1 base, with 26 bases between. The germline V gene has CDR1 LNHDA and CDR2 SQIVND (reference sequence). The CDR3 sequence is 19 residues long. The CDR3 protein is CASSSRPQGGGRLSYEQYF. Here the CDR3 DNA reads TGTGCCAGTAGTAGCCGACCTCAAGGAGGTGGGCGATTATCCTACGAGCAGTACTTC. The entire variable domain, with the rest obtained from reference TRBV19 and TRBJ2-7, is as follows: DGGITQSPKYLFRKEGQNVTLSCEQNLNHDAMYWYRQDPGQGLRLIYYSQIVNDFQKGDIAEGYSVSREKKESFPLTVTSAQKNPTAFYLCASSSRPQGGGRLSYEQYFGPGTRLTVT.

This chain links TRBV9 with TRBJ2-5; D is unclear. Per germline, CDR1 SGDLS and CDR2 YYNGEE. The CDR3 covers 16 residues. V lost 0 bases and J lost 4, with 16 bases in between. CDR3 coding DNA: TGTGCCAGCAGCGTAGTACCGACCCCCACTGGAGAGACCCAGTACTTC. The encoded protein is CASSVVPTPTGETQYF.

The chain uses TRBV5-6 and TRBJ2-5; TRBD1 matches 7 bases. Trimming at V came to 0 bases and at J to 7 bases, leaving 6 bases not matched to a gene. The CDR3 has 14 amino acids. Germline CDR1 reads SGHDT; CDR2 reads YYEEEE. The CDR3 coding sequence is TGTGCCAGCAGCTTGGGACAGGGTAGGGGGACCCAGTACTTC. This codes for CASSLGQGRGTQYF.

The J gene is TRBJ2-7, the V gene TRBV30, with D unclear. V was shortened by 0 bases and J by 0 bases, with 9 bases between the two germline ends. This CDR3 is 14 amino acids long. Germline lookup yields CDR1 GTSNPN and CDR2 SVGIG (reference sequence). CDR3 DNA sequence: TGTGCCTGGAGTGTACACGTCAGCTCCTACGAGCAGTACTTC. Translating gives CAWSVHVSSYEQYF.

This sequence joins TRBV6-1 and TRBJ1-2; 9 nucleotides agree with TRBD1. The germline V gene has CDR1 MNHNS and CDR2 SASEGT. This CDR3 is built from 14 residues. The V gene end was trimmed by 8 bases and the J gene end by 3 bases; junction bases not matched to a gene: 7. CDR3 DNA: TGTGCCAGCCAAAGCAGGACAGGGGACTATGGCTACACCTTC. This gives the protein CASQSRTGDYGYTF.

This clone was seen a few times. The rearrangement uses TRBV15 and TRBJ1-6; D unresolved. The CDR3 extends over 13 amino acids. The germline V gene encodes CDR1 LNHNV and CDR2 YYDKDF (reference sequence). V was trimmed by 3 bases and J by 5 bases, leaving 5 bases between them. For the CDR3, the DNA is TGTGCCACCAGCAGGGCTAATAATTCACCCCTCCACTTT. Its protein product is CATSRANNSPLHF.

Only a few counts were recorded for this clone. The J gene is TRBJ2-7, the V gene TRBV11-2; D is perhaps TRBD1 or TRBD2 (5 bases each). The CDR3 contains 17 residues. V lost 4 bases to trimming and J lost 3 bases, with 22 bases between them. The V gene's germline CDR1 is SGHAT and CDR2 FQNNGV. CDR3 coding DNA: TGTGCCAGCAGCTCACCTACGGGGCCAGGTAGTTTCTACGAGCAGTACTTC. The encoded protein is CASSSPTGPGSFYEQYF.

A single count supports this clone. The V gene is TRBV27, the J gene TRBJ1-1; D is uncertain. Germline V gene lookup returns CDR1 MNHEY and CDR2 SMNVEV (reference sequence). CDR3 length equals 17 residues. The V gene lost 0 bases and the J gene lost 1 base, with 15 bases spanning the gap. CDR3 in amino acids: CASSLSFSGGRNTEAFF. CDR3 DNA: TGTGCCAGCAGTTTATCATTCTCAGGAGGTCGGAACACTGAAGCTTTCTTT.

This chain's CDR3 is CASSLNRDGQYF. CDR3 sequence (DNA): TGTGCCAGCAGTTTGAACAGGGACGGGCAGTACTTC. V and J are TRBV28 and TRBJ2-7; D perhaps matches TRBD1 (6 bases). Germline lookup yields CDR1 MDHEN and CDR2 SYDVKM. V gave up 3 bases and J gave up 9 bases, with 12 bases separating them. The CDR3 contains 12 residues.

The chain joins TRBV4-1 to TRBJ2-7; 7 bases are a match to TRBD2. J lost 0 bases, V lost 1 base, and 9 bases had no gene match. In germline, CDR1 is MGHRA, CDR2 YSYEKL. This CDR3 comprises 17 residues. As DNA, the CDR3 is TGCGCCAGCAGCCAAGTATCCCCTAGCGGATCCTCCTACGAGCAGTACTTC. Its protein product is CASSQVSPSGSSYEQYF.

This clone has only a few counts. V is TRBV6-5 and J is TRBJ1-1; 7 bases are a match to TRBD1. Trimming at V came to 7 bases and at J to 1 base, leaving 9 bases not matched to a gene. CDR1 and CDR2 (germline): MNHEY, SVGAGI. The CDR3 is 15 residues long. This CDR3 is CASIPQGVTNTEAFF. The CDR3 bases are TGTGCCAGCATCCCCCAGGGGGTTACGAACACTGAAGCTTTCTTT.

V usage is TRBV7-2 and J usage is TRBJ2-2; D unclear. Trimming shortened V by 4 bases and J by 4 bases, and 7 bases separated the two germline ends. Looked up from germline, CDR1 is SGHTA and CDR2 is FQGNSA. This CDR3 has 13 amino acids. The CDR3 region has the DNA TGTGCCAGCAGCTATGAAATCACCGGGGAGCTGTTTTTT. This encodes CASSYEITGELFF. Complete variable domain (other parts from reference TRBV7-2 and TRBJ2-2): GAGVSQSPSNKVTEKGKDVELRCDPISGHTALYWYRQSLGQGLEFLIYFQGNSAPDKSGLPSDRFSAERTGGSVSTLTIQRTQQEDSAVYLCASSYEITGELFFGEGSRLTVL.

The V and J genes are TRBV11-2 and TRBJ2-5, with 16 bases aligning to TRBD2. The CDR3 is made up of 17 amino acids. V dropped 5 bases and J dropped 5; count of bases not matched to a gene: 8. The germline V gene encodes CDR1 SGHAT and CDR2 FQNNGV. The CDR3 sequence: CASSAGTSGGAGETQYF. CDR3 bases: TGTGCCAGCAGCGCCGGGACTAGCGGGGGGGCCGGTGAGACCCAGTACTTC.

The chain combines TRBV25-1 with TRBJ2-5, with a possible D match to TRBD1 (5 bases). The CDR3 runs to 14 residues. The germline V gene has CDR1 MGHDK and CDR2 SYGVNS. V lost 4 bases, J lost 2 bases, and 11 bases lay in between. CDR3 bases: TGTGCCAGCAGTGGCACAGGACCTCAAGAGACCCAGTACTTC. It encodes CASSGTGPQETQYF.

The gene calls are TRBV28 and TRBJ1-2; no reliable D call. The ends were cut back, 6 bases at V and 4 bases at J, with 15 bases in the middle. Germline CDR1 MDHEN, CDR2 SYDVKM. The CDR3 is made up of 14 amino acids. The CDR3, as DNA: TGTGCCAGCAGGACTATAGGGAGAACCTATGGCTACACCTTC. Residues: CASRTIGRTYGYTF.

The rearrangement links TRBV7-9 to TRBJ2-3; 7 positions agree with TRBD1. V shed 4 bases and J 1 base; nucleotides not matched to a gene: 14. CDR1 and CDR2 (germline): SEHNR, FQNEAQ (reference sequence). This CDR3 is built from 18 residues. The CDR3 DNA sequence: TGTGCCAGCAGCTCGCGTTCTGGGGACAGTCAACGCACAGATACGCAGTATTTT. Translation gives CASSSRSGDSQRTDTQYF.

The rearrangement joins TRBV28 to TRBJ1-2, with D tentatively TRBD1 (6 bases). CDR1 is MDHEN and CDR2 is SYDVKM in the germline V gene. The CDR3 is made up of 15 amino acids. The V gene lost 0 bases and the J gene lost 4 bases, with 12 bases spanning the gap. The CDR3 loop is CASSLWEGEGYGYTF. For the CDR3, the DNA is TGTGCCAGCAGTTTATGGGAGGGGGAGGGCTATGGCTACACCTTC.

About this clone itself: This sample includes further DNA sequences coding for the same CDR3. The J gene is TRBJ1-1, the V gene TRBV5-1, with D unresolved. Per germline, CDR1 SGHRS and CDR2 YFSETQ. V lost 5 bases to trimming and J lost 3 bases, with 5 bases between them. The CDR3 spans 11 residues. As DNA, the CDR3 is TGCGCCAGCAGTCTCGACACTGAAGCTTTCTTT. This translates into CASSLDTEAFF.